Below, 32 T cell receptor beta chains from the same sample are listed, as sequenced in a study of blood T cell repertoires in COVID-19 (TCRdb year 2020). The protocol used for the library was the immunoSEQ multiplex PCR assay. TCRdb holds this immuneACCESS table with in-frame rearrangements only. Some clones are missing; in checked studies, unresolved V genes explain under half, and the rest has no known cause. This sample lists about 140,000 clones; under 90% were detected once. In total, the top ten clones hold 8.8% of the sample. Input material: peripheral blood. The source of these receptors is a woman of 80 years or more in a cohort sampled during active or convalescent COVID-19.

This chain's CDR3 is CAISELSVGEFYNEQFF. The CDR3 DNA follows: TGTGCCATCAGTGAGCTCTCCGTCGGGGAGTTTTACAATGAGCAGTTCTTC. This chain joins TRBV10-3 and TRBJ2-1; D possibly corresponds to TRBD2 (5 bases). CDR3 length: 17 amino acids. Germline V gives CDR1 ENHRY, CDR2 SYGVKD. V lost 2 bases to trimming and J lost 4 bases, with 18 bases between them.

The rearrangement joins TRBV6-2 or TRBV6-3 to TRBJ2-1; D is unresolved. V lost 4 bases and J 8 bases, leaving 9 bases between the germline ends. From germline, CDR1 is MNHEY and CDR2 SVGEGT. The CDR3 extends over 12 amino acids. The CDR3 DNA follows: TGTGCCAGCAGTTCCTTACGGGATGAGCAGTTCTTC. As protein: CASSSLRDEQFF.

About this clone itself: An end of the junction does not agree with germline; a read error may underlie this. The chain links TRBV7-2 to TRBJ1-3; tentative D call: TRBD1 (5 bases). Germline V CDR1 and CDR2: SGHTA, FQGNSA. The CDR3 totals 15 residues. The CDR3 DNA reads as TGTGCCAGCAGCGTAGCATCAGGGACTGGAAACACCATATATTTT. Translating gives CASSVASGTGNTIYF.

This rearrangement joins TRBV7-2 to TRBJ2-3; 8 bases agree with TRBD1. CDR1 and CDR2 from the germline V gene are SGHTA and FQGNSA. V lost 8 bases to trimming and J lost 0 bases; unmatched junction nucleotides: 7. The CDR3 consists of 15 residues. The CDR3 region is CASGRTGSSTDTQYF. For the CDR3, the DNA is TGTGCCAGCGGACGGACAGGGTCTAGCACAGATACGCAGTATTTT.

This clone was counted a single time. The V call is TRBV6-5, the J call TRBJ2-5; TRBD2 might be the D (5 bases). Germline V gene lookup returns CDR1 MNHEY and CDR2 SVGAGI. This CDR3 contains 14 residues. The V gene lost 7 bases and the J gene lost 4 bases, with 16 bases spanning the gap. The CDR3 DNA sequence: TGTGCCAGCACCAAATCTAGAGGGATAGAGACCCAGTACTTC. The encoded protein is CASTKSRGIETQYF.

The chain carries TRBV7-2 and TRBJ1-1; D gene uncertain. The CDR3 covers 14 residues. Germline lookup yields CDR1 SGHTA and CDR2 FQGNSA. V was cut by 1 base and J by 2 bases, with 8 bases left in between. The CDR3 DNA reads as TGTGCCAGCAGCTTAGGTGGCAGTAACACTGAAGCTTTCTTT. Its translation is CASSLGGSNTEAFF.

In nucleotides, the CDR3 is TGTGCCAGCAGCCTTTCAGGCCGAACCTCTGGAAACACCATATATTTT. Translating gives CASSLSGRTSGNTIYF. The V and J genes are TRBV9 and TRBJ1-3; no reliable D call. CDR1 is SGDLS, CDR2 YYNGEE, per germline. V was shortened by 4 bases and J by 0 bases, with 14 bases between the two germline ends. The CDR3 consists of 16 residues.

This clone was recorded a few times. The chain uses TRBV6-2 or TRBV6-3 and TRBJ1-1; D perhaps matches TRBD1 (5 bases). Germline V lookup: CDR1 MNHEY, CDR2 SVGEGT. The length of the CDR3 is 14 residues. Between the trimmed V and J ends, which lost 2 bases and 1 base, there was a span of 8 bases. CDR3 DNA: TGTGCCAGCAGTTACAGGGGAAGGAACACTGAAGCTTTCTTT. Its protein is CASSYRGRNTEAFF.

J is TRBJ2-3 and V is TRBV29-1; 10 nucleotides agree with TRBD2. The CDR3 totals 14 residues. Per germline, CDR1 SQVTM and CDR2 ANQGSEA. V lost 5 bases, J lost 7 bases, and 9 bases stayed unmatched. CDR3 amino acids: CSVPYSGGRYTQYF. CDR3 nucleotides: TGCAGCGTTCCCTATAGCGGGGGGCGGTATACGCAGTATTTT.

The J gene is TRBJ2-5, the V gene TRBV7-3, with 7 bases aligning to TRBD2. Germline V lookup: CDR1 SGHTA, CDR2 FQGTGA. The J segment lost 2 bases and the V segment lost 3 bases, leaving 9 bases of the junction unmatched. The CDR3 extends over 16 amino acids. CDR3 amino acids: CASSLGRGGGQETQYF. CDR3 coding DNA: TGTGCCAGCAGCTTGGGTCGCGGGGGTGGACAAGAGACCCAGTACTTC.

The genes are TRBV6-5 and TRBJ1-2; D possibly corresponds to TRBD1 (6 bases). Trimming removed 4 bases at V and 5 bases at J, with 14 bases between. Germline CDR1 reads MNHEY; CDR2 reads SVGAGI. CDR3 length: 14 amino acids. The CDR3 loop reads CASSSSGVGYGYTF. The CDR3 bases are TGTGCCAGCAGTTCATCAGGGGTGGGGTATGGCTACACCTTC.

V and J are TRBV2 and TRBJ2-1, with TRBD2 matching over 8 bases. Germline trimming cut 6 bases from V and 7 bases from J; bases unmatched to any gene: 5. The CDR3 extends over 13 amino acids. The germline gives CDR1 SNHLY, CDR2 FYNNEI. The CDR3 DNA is TGTGCCAGCAGCCGACTAGCGACTAATGAGCAGTTCTTC. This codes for CASSRLATNEQFF. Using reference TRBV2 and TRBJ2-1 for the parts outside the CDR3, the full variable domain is EPEVTQTPSHQVTQMGQEVILRCVPISNHLYFYWYRQILGQKVEFLVSFYNNEISEKSEIFDDQFSVERPDGSNFTLKIRSTKLEDSAMYFCASSRLATNEQFFGPGTRLTVL.

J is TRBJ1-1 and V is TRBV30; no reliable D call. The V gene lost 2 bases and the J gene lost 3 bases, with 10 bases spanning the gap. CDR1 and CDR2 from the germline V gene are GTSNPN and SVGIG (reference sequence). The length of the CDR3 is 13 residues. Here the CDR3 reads CAWSIDKYTEAFF. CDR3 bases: TGTGCCTGGAGTATAGACAAGTACACTGAAGCTTTCTTT.

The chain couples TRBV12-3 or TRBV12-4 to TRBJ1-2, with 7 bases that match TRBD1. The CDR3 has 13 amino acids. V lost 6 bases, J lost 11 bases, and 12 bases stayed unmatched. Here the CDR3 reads CASRRQGEMDYTF. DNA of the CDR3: TGTGCCAGCAGACGACAGGGTGAAATGGATTACACCTTC.

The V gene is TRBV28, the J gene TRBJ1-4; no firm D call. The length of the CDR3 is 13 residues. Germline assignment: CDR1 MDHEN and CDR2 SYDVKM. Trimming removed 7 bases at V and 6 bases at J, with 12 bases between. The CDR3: CASKSYGDEKLFF. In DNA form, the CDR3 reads TGTGCCAGCAAAAGTTACGGGGATGAAAAACTGTTTTTT.

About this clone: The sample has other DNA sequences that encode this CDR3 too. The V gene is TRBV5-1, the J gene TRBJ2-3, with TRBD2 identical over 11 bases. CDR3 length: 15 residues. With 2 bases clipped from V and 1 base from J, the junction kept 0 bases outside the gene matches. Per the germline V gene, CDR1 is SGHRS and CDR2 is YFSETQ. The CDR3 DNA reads TGCGCCAGCAGCTTACTAGCGGGGGGCACAGATACGCAGTATTTT. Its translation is CASSLLAGGTDTQYF.

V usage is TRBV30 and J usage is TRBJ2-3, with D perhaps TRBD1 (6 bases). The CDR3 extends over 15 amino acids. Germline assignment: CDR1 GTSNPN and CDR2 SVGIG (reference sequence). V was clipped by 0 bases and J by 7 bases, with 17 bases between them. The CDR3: CAWSVPAGRGYTQYF. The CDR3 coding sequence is TGTGCCTGGAGTGTACCCGCGGGCAGGGGATATACGCAGTATTTT.

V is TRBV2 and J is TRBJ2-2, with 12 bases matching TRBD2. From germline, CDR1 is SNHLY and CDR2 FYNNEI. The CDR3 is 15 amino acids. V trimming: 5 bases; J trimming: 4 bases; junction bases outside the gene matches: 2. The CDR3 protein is CASSLGLAGTGELFF. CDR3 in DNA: TGTGCCAGCAGTCTGGGACTAGCGGGCACCGGGGAGCTGTTTTTT.

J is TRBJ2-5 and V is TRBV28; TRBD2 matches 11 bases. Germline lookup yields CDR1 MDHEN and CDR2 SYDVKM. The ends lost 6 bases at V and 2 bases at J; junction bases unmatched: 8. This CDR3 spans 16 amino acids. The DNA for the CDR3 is TGTGCCAGCAGGGCGGGGCTAGCGGGGGGACAAGAGACCCAGTACTTC. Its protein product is CASRAGLAGGQETQYF.

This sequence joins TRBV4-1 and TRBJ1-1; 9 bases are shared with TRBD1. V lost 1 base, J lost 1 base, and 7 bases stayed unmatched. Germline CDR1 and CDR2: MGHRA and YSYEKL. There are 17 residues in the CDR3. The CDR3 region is CASSQGNRGLRNTEAFF. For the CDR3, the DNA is TGCGCCAGCAGCCAAGGAAACAGGGGGCTTCGGAACACTGAAGCTTTCTTT.

CDR3: CAWTPQGGDYGYTF. CDR3 sequence (DNA): TGTGCCTGGACCCCACAGGGGGGGGACTATGGCTACACCTTC. This rearrangement joins TRBV30 to TRBJ1-2; TRBD1 agrees at 8 bases. The CDR3 is made up of 14 amino acids. Trimming removed 4 bases from V and 3 bases from J; junction bases left unmatched: 7. Per the germline V gene, CDR1 is GTSNPN and CDR2 is SVGIG (reference sequence).

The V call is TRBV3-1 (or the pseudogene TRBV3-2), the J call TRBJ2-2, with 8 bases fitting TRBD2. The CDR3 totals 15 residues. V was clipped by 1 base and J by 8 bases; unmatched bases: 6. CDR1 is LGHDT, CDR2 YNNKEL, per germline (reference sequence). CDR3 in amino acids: CASSQAASGSGELFF. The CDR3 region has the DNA TGTGCCAGCAGCCAAGCGGCTAGCGGGTCGGGGGAGCTGTTTTTT.

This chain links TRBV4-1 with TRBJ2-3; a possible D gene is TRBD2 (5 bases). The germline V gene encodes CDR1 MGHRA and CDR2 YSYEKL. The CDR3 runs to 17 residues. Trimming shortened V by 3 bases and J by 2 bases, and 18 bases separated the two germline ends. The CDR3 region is CASSHPAGQSFTDTQYF. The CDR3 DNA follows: TGCGCCAGCAGCCACCCCGCGGGCCAATCCTTCACAGATACGCAGTATTTT.

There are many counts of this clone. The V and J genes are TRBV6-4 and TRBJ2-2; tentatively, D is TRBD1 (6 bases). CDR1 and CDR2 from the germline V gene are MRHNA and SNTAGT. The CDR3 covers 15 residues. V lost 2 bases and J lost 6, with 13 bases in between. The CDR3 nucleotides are TGTGCCAGCAGTGACGACACCACAGGGCCCGGGGAGCTGTTTTTT. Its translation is CASSDDTTGPGELFF.

CDR3 region: CASSPPRPAGTGELFF. CDR3 DNA sequence: TGTGCCAGCTCACCACCGAGACCGGCGGGCACCGGGGAGCTGTTTTTT. V usage is TRBV18 and J usage is TRBJ2-2, with D perhaps TRBD2 (5 bases). The CDR3 runs 16 residues. V dropped 0 bases and J dropped 4 bases, with 12 bases sitting between them. CDR1 is KGHSH and CDR2 is LQKENI in the germline V gene.

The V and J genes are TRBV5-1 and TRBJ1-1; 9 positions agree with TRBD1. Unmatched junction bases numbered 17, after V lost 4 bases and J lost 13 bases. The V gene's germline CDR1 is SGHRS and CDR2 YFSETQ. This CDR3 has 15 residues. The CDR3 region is CASSPEETRDRELFF. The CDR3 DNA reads TGCGCCAGCAGCCCTGAGGAAACTAGGGACAGGGAACTTTTCTTT.

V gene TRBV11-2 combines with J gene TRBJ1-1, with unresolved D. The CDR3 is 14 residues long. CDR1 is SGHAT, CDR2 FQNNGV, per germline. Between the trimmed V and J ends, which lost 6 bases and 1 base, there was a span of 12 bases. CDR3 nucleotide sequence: TGTGCCAGCAGTCCACTGCGGTCGAACACTGAAGCTTTCTTT. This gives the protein CASSPLRSNTEAFF.

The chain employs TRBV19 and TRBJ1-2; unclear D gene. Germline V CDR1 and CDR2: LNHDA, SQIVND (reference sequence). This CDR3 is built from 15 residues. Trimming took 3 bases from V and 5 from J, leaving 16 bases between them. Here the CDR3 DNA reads TGTGCCAGTAGTATCGGTGGTACGGGGAGGTATGGCTACACCTTC. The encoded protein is CASSIGGTGRYGYTF. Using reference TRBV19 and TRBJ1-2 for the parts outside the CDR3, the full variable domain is DGGITQSPKYLFRKEGQNVTLSCEQNLNHDAMYWYRQDPGQGLRLIYYSQIVNDFQKGDIAEGYSVSREKKESFPLTVTSAQKNPTAFYLCASSIGGTGRYGYTFGSGTRLTVV.

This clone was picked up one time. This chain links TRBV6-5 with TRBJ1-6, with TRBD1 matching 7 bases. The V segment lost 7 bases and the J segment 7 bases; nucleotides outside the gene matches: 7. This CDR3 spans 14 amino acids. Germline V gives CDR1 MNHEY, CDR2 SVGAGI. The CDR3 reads CASNPGQLNSPLHF. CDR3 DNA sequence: TGTGCCAGCAATCCGGGACAGCTAAATTCACCCCTCCACTTT.

CDR3 loop: CASSVDPNPGTAAGYGYTF. CDR3 DNA: TGTGCCAGCAGCGTAGATCCGAACCCCGGGACAGCAGCAGGCTATGGCTACACCTTC. V is TRBV9 and J is TRBJ1-2, with 7 bases identical to TRBD1. Germline-derived CDR1 and CDR2 are SGDLS and YYNGEE. Trimming took 0 bases from V and 4 from J; bases not matched to a gene: 18. The CDR3 runs 19 residues.

CDR3 residues: CASSYAGQGANGYTF. CDR3 DNA sequence: TGTGCCAGCAGTTACGCGGGACAGGGGGCGAATGGCTACACCTTC. The chain joins TRBV6-6 to TRBJ1-2; 12 positions match TRBD1. The V gene's germline CDR1 is MNHNY and CDR2 SVGAGI (reference sequence). This CDR3 is built from 15 residues. Trimming took 2 bases from V and 6 from J; bases not matched to a gene: 4.

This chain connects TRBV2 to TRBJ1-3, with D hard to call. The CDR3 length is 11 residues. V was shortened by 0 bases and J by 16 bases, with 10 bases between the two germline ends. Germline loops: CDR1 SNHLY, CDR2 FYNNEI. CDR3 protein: CASSEALLEYF. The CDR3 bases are TGTGCCAGCAGTGAAGCGCTTTTGGAGTATTTT.